Below are 2 T cell receptor beta chains sequenced from a single sample in a study of blood T cell repertoires in COVID-19. Clones were sequenced by immunoSEQ multiplex PCR, and TCRdb holds only the in-frame ones, with some missing. Of hundreds of thousands of clones in the sample, about 86% are singletons; the top ten hold roughly 7.1%. The sample taken for sequencing was peripheral blood. The receptors were gathered from a woman aged 55-69 years with COVID-19, enrolled during active disease.

The rearrangement joins TRBV3-1 (or the pseudogene TRBV3-2) to TRBJ2-5; D unresolved. Germline CDR1 LGHDT, CDR2 YNNKEL (reference sequence). The CDR3 runs 13 residues. Trimming removed 8 bases at V and 0 bases at J, with 10 bases between. The CDR3, as DNA: TGTGCCAGCGGGCGTCCGTACCAAGAGACCCAGTACTTC. Protein: CASGRPYQETQYF.

The chain carries TRBV11-3 and TRBJ2-1; the match to TRBD1 covers 7 bases. CDR1 is SGHNT, CDR2 YENEEA, per germline. The CDR3 is 15 amino acids. V gave up 5 bases and J gave up 10 bases; unmatched junction bases: 14. CDR3 residues: CASSLRDSWVGEQFF. The CDR3 coding sequence is TGTGCCAGCAGCCTCCGGGACAGTTGGGTTGGGGAGCAGTTCTTC.